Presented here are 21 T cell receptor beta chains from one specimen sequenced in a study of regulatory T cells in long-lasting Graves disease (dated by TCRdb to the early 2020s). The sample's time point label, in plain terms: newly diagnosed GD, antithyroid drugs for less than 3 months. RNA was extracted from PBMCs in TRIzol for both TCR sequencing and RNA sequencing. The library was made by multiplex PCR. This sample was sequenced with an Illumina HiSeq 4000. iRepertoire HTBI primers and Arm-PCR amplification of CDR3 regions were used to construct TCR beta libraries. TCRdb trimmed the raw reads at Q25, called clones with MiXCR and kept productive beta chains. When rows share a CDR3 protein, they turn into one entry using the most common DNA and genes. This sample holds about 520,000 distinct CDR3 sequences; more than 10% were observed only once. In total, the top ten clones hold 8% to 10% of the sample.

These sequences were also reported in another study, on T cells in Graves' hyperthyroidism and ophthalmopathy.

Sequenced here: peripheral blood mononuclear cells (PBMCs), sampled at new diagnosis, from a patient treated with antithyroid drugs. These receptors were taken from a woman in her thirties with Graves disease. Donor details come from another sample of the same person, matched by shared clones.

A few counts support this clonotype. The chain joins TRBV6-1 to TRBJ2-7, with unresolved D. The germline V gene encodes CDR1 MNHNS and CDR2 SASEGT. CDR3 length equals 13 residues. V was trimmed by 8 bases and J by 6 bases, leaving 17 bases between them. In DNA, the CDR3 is TGTGCCAGCGGCGAAAGTCGCTGGTTCGAGCAGTACTTC. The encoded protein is CASGESRWFEQYF.

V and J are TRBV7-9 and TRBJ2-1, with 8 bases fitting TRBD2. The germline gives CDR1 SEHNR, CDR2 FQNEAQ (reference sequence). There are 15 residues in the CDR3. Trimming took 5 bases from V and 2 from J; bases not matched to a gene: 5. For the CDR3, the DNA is TGTGCCAGCAGCCCGACGGGAGGGCCCTACAATGAGCAGTTCTTC. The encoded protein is CASSPTGGPYNEQFF.

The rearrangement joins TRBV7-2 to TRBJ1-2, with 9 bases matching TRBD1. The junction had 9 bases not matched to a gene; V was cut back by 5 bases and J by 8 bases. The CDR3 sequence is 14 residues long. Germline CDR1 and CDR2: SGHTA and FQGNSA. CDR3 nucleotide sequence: TGTGCCAGCAGCCCACCGACAGGGGGTCGAGGCTACACCTTC. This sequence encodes CASSPPTGGRGYTF.

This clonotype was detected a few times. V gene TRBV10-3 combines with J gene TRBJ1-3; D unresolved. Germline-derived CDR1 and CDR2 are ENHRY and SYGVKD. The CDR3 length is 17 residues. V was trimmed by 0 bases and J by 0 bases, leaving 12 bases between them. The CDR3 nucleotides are TGTGCCATCAGTGAGTCGAACTGGCCGCTCTCTGGAAACACCATATATTTT. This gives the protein CAISESNWPLSGNTIYF.

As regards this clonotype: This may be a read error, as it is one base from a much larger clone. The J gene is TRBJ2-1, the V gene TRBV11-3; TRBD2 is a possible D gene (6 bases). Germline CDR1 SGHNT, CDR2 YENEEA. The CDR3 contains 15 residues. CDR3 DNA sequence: TGTGCCAGCAGCTTACCGGGAGTCTCCCACAATGAGCAGTTCTTC. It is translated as CASSLPGVSHNEQFF.

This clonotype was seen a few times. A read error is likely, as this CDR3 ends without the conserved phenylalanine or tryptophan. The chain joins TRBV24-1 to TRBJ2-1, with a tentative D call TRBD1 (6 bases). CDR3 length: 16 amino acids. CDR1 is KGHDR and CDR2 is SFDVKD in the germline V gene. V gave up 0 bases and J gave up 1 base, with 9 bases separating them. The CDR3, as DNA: TGTGCCACCAGTGATTTGGACGGACAGTCCTACAATGAGCAGTTCTCC. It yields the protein CATSDLDGQSYNEQFS.

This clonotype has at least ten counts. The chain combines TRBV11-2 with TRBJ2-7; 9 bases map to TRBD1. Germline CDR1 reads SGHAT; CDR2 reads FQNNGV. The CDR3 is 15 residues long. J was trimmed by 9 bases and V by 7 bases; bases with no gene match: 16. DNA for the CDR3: TGTGCCAGCACCGCAACCGGGACAGGGTACTTAGCGCAGTACTTC. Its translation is CASTATGTGYLAQYF.

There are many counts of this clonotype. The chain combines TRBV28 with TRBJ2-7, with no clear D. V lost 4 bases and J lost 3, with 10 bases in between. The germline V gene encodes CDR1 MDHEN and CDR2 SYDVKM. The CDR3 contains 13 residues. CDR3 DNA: TGTGCCAGCAGTTGGGCTAGAAGCTACGAGCAGTACTTC. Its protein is CASSWARSYEQYF.

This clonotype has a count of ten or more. CDR3 residues: CASSSRSGSTDTQYF. The CDR3 region has the DNA TGTGCCAGCTCATCACGTAGCGGTAGCACAGATACGCAGTATTTT. This rearrangement joins TRBV18 to TRBJ2-3; perhaps TRBD2 as D (6 bases). This CDR3 contains 15 residues. Germline lookup yields CDR1 KGHSH and CDR2 LQKENI. V was pared by 5 bases and J by 0 bases, with 12 bases between. Complete variable domain (other parts from reference TRBV18 and TRBJ2-3): NAGVMQNPRHLVRRRGQEARLRCSPMKGHSHVYWYRQLPEEGLKFMVYLQKENIIDESGMPKERFSAEFPKEGPSILRIQQVVRGDSAAYFCASSSRSGSTDTQYFGPGTRLTVL.

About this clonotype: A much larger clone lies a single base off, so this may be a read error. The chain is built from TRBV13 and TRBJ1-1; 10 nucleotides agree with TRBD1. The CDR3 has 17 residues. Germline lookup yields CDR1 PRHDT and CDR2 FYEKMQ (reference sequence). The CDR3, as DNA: TGTGCCAGCAGCCCCCTGGGACAGGGGTTGGAGGGCACTGGAGCTTTCTTT. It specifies CASSPLGQGLEGTGAFF.

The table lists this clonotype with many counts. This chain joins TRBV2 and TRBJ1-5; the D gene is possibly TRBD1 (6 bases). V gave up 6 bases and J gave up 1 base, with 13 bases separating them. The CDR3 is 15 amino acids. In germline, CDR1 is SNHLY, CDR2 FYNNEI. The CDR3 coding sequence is TGTGCCAGCAGGACGGACAGCGAGAGCAATCAGCCCCAGCATTTT. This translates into CASRTDSESNQPQHF.

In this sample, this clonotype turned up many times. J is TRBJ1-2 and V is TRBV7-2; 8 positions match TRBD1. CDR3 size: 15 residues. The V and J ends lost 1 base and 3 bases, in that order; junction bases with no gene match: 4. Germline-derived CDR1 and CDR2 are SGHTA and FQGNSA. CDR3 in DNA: TGTGCCAGCAGCTTAGGACAGGGGACGTACTATGGCTACACCTTC. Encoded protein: CASSLGQGTYYGYTF.

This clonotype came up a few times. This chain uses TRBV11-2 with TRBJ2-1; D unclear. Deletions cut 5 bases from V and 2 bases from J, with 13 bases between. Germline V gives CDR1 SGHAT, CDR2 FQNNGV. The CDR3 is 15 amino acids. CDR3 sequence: CASSQYTQTYNEQFF. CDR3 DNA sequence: TGTGCCAGCAGCCAATATACGCAGACCTACAATGAGCAGTTCTTC. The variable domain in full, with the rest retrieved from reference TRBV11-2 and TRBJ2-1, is EAGVAQSPRYKIIEKRQSVAFWCNPISGHATLYWYQQILGQGPKLLIQFQNNGVVDDSQLPKDRFSAERLKGVDSTLKIQPAKLEDSAVYLCASSQYTQTYNEQFFGPGTRLTVL.

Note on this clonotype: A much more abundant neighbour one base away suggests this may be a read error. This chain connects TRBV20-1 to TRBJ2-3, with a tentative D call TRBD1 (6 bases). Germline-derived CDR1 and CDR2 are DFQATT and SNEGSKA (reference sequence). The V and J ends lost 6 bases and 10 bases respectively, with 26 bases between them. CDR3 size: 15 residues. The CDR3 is CSASSDLRRGNAQYF. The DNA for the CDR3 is TGCAGTGCGTCCTCGGACCTCCGAAGGGGGAATGCGCAGTATTTT.

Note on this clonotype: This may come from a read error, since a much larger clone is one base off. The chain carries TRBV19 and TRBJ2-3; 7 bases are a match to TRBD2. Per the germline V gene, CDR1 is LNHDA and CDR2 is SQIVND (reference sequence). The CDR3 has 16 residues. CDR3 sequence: CANSTYSAGVPYTQYF. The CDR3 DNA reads TGTGCCAATAGTACATACAGCGCGGGAGTCCCCTATACGCAGTATTTT. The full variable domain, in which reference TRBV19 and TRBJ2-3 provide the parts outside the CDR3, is DGGITQSPKYLFRKEGQNVTLSCEQNLNHDAMYWYRQDPGQGLRLIYYSQIVNDFQKGDIAEGYSVSREKKESFPLTVTSAQKNPTAFYLCANSTYSAGVPYTQYFGPGTRLTVL.

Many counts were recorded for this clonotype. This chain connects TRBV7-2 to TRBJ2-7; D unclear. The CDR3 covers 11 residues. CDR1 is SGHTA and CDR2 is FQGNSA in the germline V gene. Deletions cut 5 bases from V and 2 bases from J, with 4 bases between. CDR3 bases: TGTGCCAGCAGCCTTCCCTACGAGCAGTACTTC. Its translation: CASSLPYEQYF.

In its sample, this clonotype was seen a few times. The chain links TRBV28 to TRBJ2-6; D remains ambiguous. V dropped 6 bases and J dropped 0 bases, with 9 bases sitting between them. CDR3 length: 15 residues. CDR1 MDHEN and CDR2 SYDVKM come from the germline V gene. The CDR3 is CASRRWVSGANVLTF. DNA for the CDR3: TGTGCCAGCAGAAGATGGGTCTCTGGGGCCAACGTCCTGACTTTC.

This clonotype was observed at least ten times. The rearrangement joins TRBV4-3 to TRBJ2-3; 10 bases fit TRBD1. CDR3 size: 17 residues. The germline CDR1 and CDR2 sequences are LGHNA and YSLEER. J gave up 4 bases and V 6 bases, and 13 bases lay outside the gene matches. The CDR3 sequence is CASSPNWDRGIPDTQYF. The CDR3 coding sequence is TGCGCCAGCAGTCCTAATTGGGACAGGGGAATCCCAGATACGCAGTATTTT.

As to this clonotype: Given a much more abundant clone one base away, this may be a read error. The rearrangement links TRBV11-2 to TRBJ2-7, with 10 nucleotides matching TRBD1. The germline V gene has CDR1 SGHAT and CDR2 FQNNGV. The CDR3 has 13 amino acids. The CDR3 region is CANSLGTGDEQYF. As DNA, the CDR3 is TGTGCCAACAGCTTAGGGACAGGGGACGAGCAGTACTTC.

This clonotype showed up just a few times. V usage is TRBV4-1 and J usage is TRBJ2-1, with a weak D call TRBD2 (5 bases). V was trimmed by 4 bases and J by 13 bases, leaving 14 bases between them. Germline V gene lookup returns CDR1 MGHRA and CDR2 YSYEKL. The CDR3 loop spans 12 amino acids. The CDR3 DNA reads TGCGCCAGCAGCCTCGACTACGGCCTACAGTTCTTC. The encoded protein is CASSLDYGLQFF.

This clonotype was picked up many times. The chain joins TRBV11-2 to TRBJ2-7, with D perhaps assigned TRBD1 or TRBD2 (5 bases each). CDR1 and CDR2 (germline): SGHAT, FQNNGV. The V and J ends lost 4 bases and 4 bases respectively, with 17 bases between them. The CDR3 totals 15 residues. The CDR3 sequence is CASSSRDLARYEQYF. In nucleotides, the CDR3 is TGTGCCAGCAGCTCCCGGGACCTCGCTAGGTACGAGCAGTACTTC.